This TCR beta chain originates from a study of blood T cells in healthy people across ages. For the second PCR, which ran for about 6 to 11 cycles, a sample-barcoded 5' primer and a J-beta primer mix were used. No fewer than 3 million CDR3-containing paired-end reads came from each sample. TCRdb redid the calling of the 5' RACE reads with MiXCR, one entry per CDR3 protein. Of more than 900,000 distinct CDR3 sequences listed, around 27% are singletons. The same sample was also studied in work on T cells of mothers and their children. That paper notes: The entire RNA extract went into cDNA synthesis at about 1.5 ug per 15 ul.

The TCR was taken from a girl between 2 and 10 years old in good health. Sequencing was performed on blood.

DNA of the CDR3: TGTGCCAGCAGTTTTATTAGGGGTTTATCTTACGAGCAGTACTTC. Translation: CASSFIRGLSYEQYF. The chain has TRBV28 and TRBJ2-5; possible D gene TRBD1, 5 bases. With the DNA end fitting TRBJ2-7 better, the J assignment may be wrong. CDR1 and CDR2 from the germline V gene are MDHEN and SYDVKM. The CDR3 loop spans 15 amino acids.